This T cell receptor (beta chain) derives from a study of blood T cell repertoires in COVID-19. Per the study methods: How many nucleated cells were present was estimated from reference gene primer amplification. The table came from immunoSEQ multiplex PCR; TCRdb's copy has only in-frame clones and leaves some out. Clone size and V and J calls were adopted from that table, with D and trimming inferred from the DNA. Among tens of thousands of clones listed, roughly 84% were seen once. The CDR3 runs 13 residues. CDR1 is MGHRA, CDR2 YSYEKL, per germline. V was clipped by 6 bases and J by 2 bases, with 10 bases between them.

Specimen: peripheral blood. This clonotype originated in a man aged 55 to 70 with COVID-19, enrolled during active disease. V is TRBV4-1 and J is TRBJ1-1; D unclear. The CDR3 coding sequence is TGCGCCAGCAGGTCCAGCGGCAACACTGAAGCTTTCTTT. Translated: CASRSSGNTEAFF.